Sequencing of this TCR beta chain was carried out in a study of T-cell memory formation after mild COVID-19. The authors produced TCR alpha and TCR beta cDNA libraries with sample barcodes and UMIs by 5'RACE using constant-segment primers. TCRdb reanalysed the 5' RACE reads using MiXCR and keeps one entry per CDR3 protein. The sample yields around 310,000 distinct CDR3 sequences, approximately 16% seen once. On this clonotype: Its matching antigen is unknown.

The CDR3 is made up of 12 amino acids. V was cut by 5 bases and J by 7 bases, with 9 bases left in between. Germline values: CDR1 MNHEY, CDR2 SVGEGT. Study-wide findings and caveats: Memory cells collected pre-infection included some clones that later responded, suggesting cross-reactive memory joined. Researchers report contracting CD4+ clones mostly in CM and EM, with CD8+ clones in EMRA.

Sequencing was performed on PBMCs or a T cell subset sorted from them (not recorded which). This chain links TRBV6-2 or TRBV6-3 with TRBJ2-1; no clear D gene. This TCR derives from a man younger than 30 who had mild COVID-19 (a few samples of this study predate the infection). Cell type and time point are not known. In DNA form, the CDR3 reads TGTGCCAGCAGTCCGTTGTCAAATGAGCAGTTCTTC. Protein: CASSPLSNEQFF.